This entry describes one T cell receptor beta chain. The PCR used 60 V beta and 13 J beta primers. Repertoires were generated with immunoSEQ multiplex PCR, while TCRdb's copy carries only in-frame clones and drops some. The sample has 45,000 to 50,000 clones, roughly 85% seen once. The data originate from a study of glioma-infiltrating T cells after dendritic cell vaccination. The CDR3 consists of 15 residues. Germline V gene lookup returns CDR1 SGHTA and CDR2 FQGNSA. Trimming took 5 bases from V and 0 from J, leaving 11 bases between them. Sequences were derived from blood, sampled before dendritic cell vaccination. This chain uses TRBV7-2 with TRBJ1-3, with TRBD1 as a possible D gene (5 bases). The TCR originated in a human donor with glioblastoma. CDR3 loop: CASSQDTSSGNTIYF. The CDR3 DNA follows: TGTGCCAGCAGCCAGGACACAAGCTCTGGAAACACCATATATTTT.